These 18 T cell receptor beta chains were all obtained from the same sample, sequenced in a study of long-term antiretroviral therapy in people with HIV. Sequencing used immunoSEQ v3.0 at survey level. Measured with immunoSEQ multiplex PCR; TCRdb has only the in-frame clones, and not every one. The profile covers 15,000 or so clones, with 81% appearing a single time and roughly 8.3% taken by the ten largest. The sample in question was unsorted PBMCs, obtained 0.3 years before starting antiretroviral therapy. The receptors shown here come from a middle-aged man with HIV.

The gene calls are TRBV27 and TRBJ2-2, with 10 bases fitting TRBD1. Germline V lookup: CDR1 MNHEY, CDR2 SMNVEV (reference sequence). The ends lost 6 bases at V and 8 bases at J; junction bases unmatched: 9. The length of the CDR3 is 15 residues. The CDR3 nucleotides are TGTGCCAGCAGGACGGGACAGGGGCGCTGGGGGGAGCTGTTTTTT. Translation: CASRTGQGRWGELFF.

The gene calls are TRBV7-2 and TRBJ2-3; weak D call: TRBD1 (5 bases). V shed 5 bases and J shed 4 bases, with 10 bases lying between them. The CDR3 runs to 13 residues. The germline V gene has CDR1 SGHTA and CDR2 FQGNSA. CDR3 sequence reads: CASSGQGSDTQYF. The CDR3 nucleotides are TGTGCCAGCAGCGGTCAGGGTTCAGATACGCAGTATTTT.

The rearrangement joins TRBV5-1 to TRBJ2-5; D tentatively fits TRBD1 or TRBD2 (6 bases each). This CDR3 is 16 amino acids long. With 3 bases removed from V and 4 bases from J, the gap between germline ends came to 19 bases. Germline CDR1 SGHRS, CDR2 YFSETQ. CDR3 DNA sequence: TGCGCCAGCAGCTCTCAGGTGGGGGGCCTAGGAGAGACCCAGTACTTC. Amino acid sequence: CASSSQVGGLGETQYF. Supplemented by reference TRBV5-1 and TRBJ2-5, the full variable domain reads KAGVTQTPRYLIKTRGQQVTLSCSPISGHRSVSWYQQTPGQGLQFLFEYFSETQRNKGNFPGRFSGRQFSNSRSEMNVSTLELGDSALYLCASSSQVGGLGETQYFGPGTRLLVL.

In its sample, this clone was seen once. The gene calls are TRBV9 and TRBJ2-2, with D perhaps TRBD1 or TRBD2 (6 bases each). The CDR3 length is 14 residues. The V end was cut by 4 bases, the J end by 5 bases, with 12 bases between. Looked up from germline, CDR1 is SGDLS and CDR2 is YYNGEE. The CDR3 DNA sequence: TGTGCCAGCAGCCCAGGGGCGGGGACCGGGGAGCTGTTTTTT. This sequence encodes CASSPGAGTGELFF.

This rearrangement joins TRBV6-1 to TRBJ2-3; possibly TRBD2 for D (6 bases). Trimming took off 7 bases at V and 5 bases at J, with 16 bases between the two ends. Per germline, CDR1 MNHNS and CDR2 SASEGT. The CDR3 consists of 14 residues. Here the CDR3 DNA reads TGTGCCAGCACACCCATCGGGAGTGTAGATACGCAGTATTTT. Translation gives CASTPIGSVDTQYF.

With regard to this clone: The junction does not match germline at one end; this may be a read error. The chain carries TRBV7-7 and TRBJ2-3; D possibly corresponds to TRBD2 (6 bases). CDR1 SSHAT and CDR2 FNYEAQ come from the germline V gene (reference sequence). This CDR3 spans 14 amino acids. CDR3 loop: CASSLGRETDTQYF. The CDR3 coding sequence is TGTGCTAGCAGCTTAGGTCGGGAGACAGATACGCAGTATTTT.

The rearrangement joins TRBV15 to TRBJ2-7, with TRBD2 as a possible D gene (5 bases). This CDR3 is built from 15 residues. V lost 0 bases to trimming and J lost 3 bases, with 12 bases between them. Germline values: CDR1 LNHNV, CDR2 YYDKDF (reference sequence). The CDR3 reads CATSRDPEGGYEQYF. The CDR3 region has the DNA TGTGCCACCAGCAGAGATCCAGAAGGAGGCTACGAGCAGTACTTC.

This clone was seen more than once but under ten times. The chain links TRBV19 to TRBJ2-7; a possible D gene is TRBD1 (6 bases). The CDR3 has 15 amino acids. Trimming took 6 bases from V and 1 from J, leaving 16 bases between them. The germline CDR1 and CDR2 sequences are LNHDA and SQIVND (reference sequence). This CDR3 reads CASRLTGSRSYEQYF. The CDR3 bases are TGTGCCAGTAGGCTCACAGGGAGTCGTTCCTACGAGCAGTACTTC.

The chain recombines TRBV5-8 with TRBJ2-7; D might be TRBD1 or TRBD2, each matching 6 bases. V dropped 1 base and J dropped 7 bases, with 12 bases sitting between them. The CDR3 spans 13 residues. Per the germline V gene, CDR1 is SGHTS and CDR2 is YDEGEE. For the CDR3, the DNA is TGTGCCAGCAGCTTGCGGGGGACACGGGAGCAGTACTTC. Translation gives CASSLRGTREQYF. The full variable domain, with the rest looked up from reference TRBV5-8 and TRBJ2-7, is EAGVTQSPTHLIKTRGQQATLRCSPISGHTSVYWYQQALGLGLQFLLWYDEGEERNRGNFPPRFSGRQFPNYSSELNVNALELEDSALYLCASSLRGTREQYFGPGTRLTVT.

The V gene is TRBV9, the J gene TRBJ2-1, with 10 bases aligning to TRBD2. This CDR3 spans 16 amino acids. Germline loops: CDR1 SGDLS, CDR2 YYNGEE. Trimming took 4 bases from V and 7 from J; bases not matched to a gene: 11. CDR3 nucleotide sequence: TGTGCCAGCAGCATAGGGCTAGCGGGAGACGGGAATGAGCAGTTCTTC. This sequence encodes CASSIGLAGDGNEQFF.

This clone was counted between two and nine times. The chain couples TRBV4-3 to TRBJ2-7; 8 bases agree with TRBD1. The V segment lost 4 bases and the J segment 5 bases; nucleotides outside the gene matches: 4. Germline assignment: CDR1 LGHNA and CDR2 YSLEER. This CDR3 is 13 amino acids long. CDR3 bases: TGCGCCAGCAGCCGAATACAGGGGGACGAGCAGTACTTC. It is translated as CASSRIQGDEQYF.

The chain joins TRBV6-4 to TRBJ2-1; D perhaps matches TRBD2 (6 bases). The germline gives CDR1 MRHNA, CDR2 SNTAGT. The CDR3 is 15 amino acids. The V gene lost 4 bases and the J gene lost 1 base, with 11 bases spanning the gap. The CDR3, as DNA: TGTGCCAGCAGTGTGGCTAGCGCGTCCTACAATGAGCAGTTCTTC. It is translated as CASSVASASYNEQFF.

The J gene is TRBJ2-1, the V gene TRBV19, with 10 bases identical to TRBD2. The germline CDR1 and CDR2 sequences are LNHDA and SQIVND (reference sequence). This CDR3 region has 15 residues. V lost 10 bases to trimming and J lost 7 bases; unmatched junction nucleotides: 13. The CDR3 loop is CATTPSSGGGNEQFF. DNA for the CDR3: TGTGCCACCACCCCCTCTAGCGGGGGAGGAAATGAGCAGTTCTTC.

V is TRBV11-2 and J is TRBJ1-1, with D unresolved. Germline V CDR1 and CDR2: SGHAT, FQNNGV. V dropped 2 bases and J dropped 2 bases, with 9 bases sitting between them. CDR3 length: 14 residues. The CDR3 nucleotides are TGTGCCAGCAGCTTAACGAAGAGTAACACTGAAGCTTTCTTT. As protein: CASSLTKSNTEAFF.

This clone was observed once. The rearrangement links TRBV5-1 to TRBJ1-2; maybe TRBD1 (6 bases). This CDR3 has 14 amino acids. Deletions cut 6 bases from V and 2 bases from J, with 14 bases between. In germline, CDR1 is SGHRS, CDR2 YFSETQ. The CDR3 reads CASTLTGPNYGYTF. CDR3 nucleotides: TGCGCCAGCACCTTAACAGGGCCCAACTATGGCTACACCTTC.

The chain links TRBV7-2 to TRBJ2-1, with 7 bases matching TRBD1. V trimming: 2 bases; J trimming: 8 bases; junction bases outside the gene matches: 15. CDR1 is SGHTA and CDR2 is FQGNSA in the germline V gene. The CDR3 is 17 residues long. The DNA of the CDR3 is TGTGCCAGCAGCTTATTCCGGACAGGACCTCGGGGAGATGAGCAGTTCTTC. Its protein product is CASSLFRTGPRGDEQFF.

The chain employs TRBV4-3 and TRBJ1-3; 7 nucleotides align to TRBD1. V dropped 4 bases and J dropped 0; count of bases not matched to a gene: 6. Germline lookup yields CDR1 LGHNA and CDR2 YSLEER. The CDR3 runs to 16 residues. The CDR3 sequence is CASSPDRDFSGNTIYF. The DNA for the CDR3 is TGCGCCAGCAGCCCCGACAGGGACTTCTCTGGAAACACCATATATTTT.

This chain links TRBV5-1 with TRBJ2-1, with 7 positions matching TRBD1. Looked up from germline, CDR1 is SGHRS and CDR2 is YFSETQ. V dropped 3 bases and J dropped 3; count of bases not matched to a gene: 3. This CDR3 has 14 amino acids. The CDR3 DNA reads TGCGCCAGCAGCTCAGGGACAGACTACAATGAGCAGTTCTTC. Protein product: CASSSGTDYNEQFF.